These 6 T cell receptor beta chains originate from one sample sequenced in a study of blood T cell repertoires in COVID-19 (dated by TCRdb to 2020 to 2021). Library generation was performed with the immunoSEQ multiplex PCR assay. TCRdb obtained this table from immuneACCESS and retained in-frame rearrangements with V and J assigned. These tables miss some clones; where compared with another copy, unresolved V genes account for less than half of the shortfall, and the remainder is unexplained. A total of hundreds of thousands of clones appear in this sample, 80% to 90% of them only once. 20% of the sample is in the top ten clones. Sequencing was performed on peripheral blood. Every receptor here comes from a man between 25 and 39 years old with active or convalescent COVID-19.

The chain is built from TRBV5-1 and TRBJ2-1, with 11 bases that match TRBD1. Germline CDR1 and CDR2: SGHRS and YFSETQ. V lost 2 bases to trimming and J lost 8 bases; unmatched junction nucleotides: 6. The CDR3 is 15 amino acids. CDR3 in amino acids: CASSFRTGGRDEQFF. CDR3 bases: TGCGCCAGCAGCTTCCGGACAGGGGGCAGGGATGAGCAGTTCTTC. The full variable domain, in which reference TRBV5-1 and TRBJ2-1 provide the parts outside the CDR3, is KAGVTQTPRYLIKTRGQQVTLSCSPISGHRSVSWYQQTPGQGLQFLFEYFSETQRNKGNFPGRFSGRQFSNSRSEMNVSTLELGDSALYLCASSFRTGGRDEQFFGPGTRLTVL.

J is TRBJ2-7 and V is TRBV11-2; possible D gene TRBD2, 6 bases. Germline loops: CDR1 SGHAT, CDR2 FQNNGV. Trimming stripped 0 bases from V and 2 bases from J, with 11 bases between. The CDR3 sequence is 15 residues long. This CDR3 is CASSLDQPGAYEQYF. The CDR3 bases are TGTGCCAGCAGCTTAGATCAACCGGGGGCCTACGAGCAGTACTTC.

This rearrangement joins TRBV12-3 or TRBV12-4 to TRBJ1-3, with D uncertain. The CDR3 has 12 amino acids. Trimming removed 6 bases at V and 4 bases at J, with 7 bases between. In nucleotides, the CDR3 is TGTGCCAGCAGATTAACAGGAAACACCATATATTTT. Translating gives CASRLTGNTIYF.

The chain joins TRBV7-6 to TRBJ2-2; 10 bases fit TRBD2. Germline trimming cut 3 bases from V and 1 base from J; bases unmatched to any gene: 2. Germline assignment: CDR1 SGHVS and CDR2 FNYEAQ. The CDR3 has 16 amino acids. In DNA, the CDR3 is TGTGCCAGCAGCTTGCGACTAGCGGGGAACACCGGGGAGCTGTTTTTT. Residues: CASSLRLAGNTGELFF.

The CDR3 DNA reads TGTGCCAGCCGCCGTTGGGCCCCAAAACCTAGCAATCAGCCCCAGCATTTT. Protein: CASRRWAPKPSNQPQHF. The V call is TRBV28, the J call TRBJ1-5; D unresolved. Germline assignment: CDR1 MDHEN and CDR2 SYDVKM. Between the trimmed V and J ends, which lost 8 bases and 0 bases, there was a span of 20 bases. This CDR3 is built from 17 residues.

This clone has more than one count but fewer than ten. The chain carries TRBV15 and TRBJ2-5, with D perhaps matching TRBD1 (6 bases). CDR1 is LNHNV and CDR2 is YYDKDF in the germline V gene (reference sequence). The CDR3 is made up of 15 amino acids. V was cut by 0 bases and J by 2 bases, with 10 bases left in between. The CDR3 here is CATSRDPGTQETQYF. CDR3 DNA sequence: TGTGCCACCAGCAGAGACCCGGGGACACAAGAGACCCAGTACTTC.